This T cell receptor beta chain came from a study of blood T cell repertoires in COVID-19. Study details: PBMCs, B-cell-depleted T cells, or T cells provided the cDNA or gDNA that made up the material.

Sequenced by immunoSEQ multiplex PCR; TCRdb stores in-frame clones only, minus some. Of approximately 240,000 clones listed, 88% are singletons. The CDR3 is 16 residues long. J was trimmed by 5 bases and V by 6 bases; bases with no gene match: 13. Germline-derived CDR1 and CDR2 are MNHEY and SMNVEV (reference sequence). The sample consisted of peripheral blood. The chain links TRBV27 to TRBJ2-7; 10 positions match TRBD1. The origin of this receptor is a woman aged 40 to 50 who had recovered from COVID-19. The CDR3 nucleotides read TGTGCCAGCAGGCGGGGTGAGGGACAGGGGTTTGACGAGCAGTACTTC. Its protein product is CASRRGEGQGFDEQYF.